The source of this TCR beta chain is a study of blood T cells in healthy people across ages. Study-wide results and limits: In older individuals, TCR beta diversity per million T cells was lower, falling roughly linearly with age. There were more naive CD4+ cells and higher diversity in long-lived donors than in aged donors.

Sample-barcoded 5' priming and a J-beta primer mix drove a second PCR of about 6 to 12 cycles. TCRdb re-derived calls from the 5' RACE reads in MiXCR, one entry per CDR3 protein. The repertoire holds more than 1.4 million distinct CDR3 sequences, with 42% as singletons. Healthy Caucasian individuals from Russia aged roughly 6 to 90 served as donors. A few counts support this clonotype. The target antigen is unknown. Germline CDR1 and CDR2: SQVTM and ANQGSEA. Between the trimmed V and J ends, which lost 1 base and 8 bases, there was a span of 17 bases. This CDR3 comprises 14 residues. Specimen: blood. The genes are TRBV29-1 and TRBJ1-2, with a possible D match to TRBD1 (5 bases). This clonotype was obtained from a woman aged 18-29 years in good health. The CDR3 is CSVEGGFGAGGYTF. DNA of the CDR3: TGCAGCGTTGAAGGGGGTTTTGGGGCTGGGGGCTACACCTTC.